This T cell receptor (beta chain) is from a study of shared clonotypes between healthy human individuals. Study as a whole: Donors consisted of two women and a few men between 18 and 49. Whole-study results and caveats: Limited genetic and exposure-history diversity came from having few donors.

This clone has ten or more counts. The antigen is not known. The identical CDR3 is also encoded by other nucleotide sequences in the sample. This CDR3 spans 12 amino acids. With 5 bases removed from V and 3 bases from J, the gap between germline ends came to 8 bases. In germline, CDR1 is SNHLY, CDR2 FYNNEI. At deep level, the assay was performed. As processed by the authors: Junction-only sequences produced by ImmunoSEQ had no quality scores, so filtering differed. Measured with immunoSEQ multiplex PCR; TCRdb has only the in-frame clones, and not every one. V and J calls plus clone size are reproduced from that table; the DNA served to infer D and trimming. The table includes around 440,000 clones, more than 70% detected once.

The sequence came from a woman aged 40-49 years in good health. Some clones in this sample may be carry-over from other donors' samples. The chain uses TRBV2 and TRBJ2-7; D uncertain. Material: PBMCs. CDR3 loop: CASSLDLYEQYF. The CDR3 coding sequence is TGTGCCAGCAGTCTCGATCTCTACGAGCAGTACTTC.